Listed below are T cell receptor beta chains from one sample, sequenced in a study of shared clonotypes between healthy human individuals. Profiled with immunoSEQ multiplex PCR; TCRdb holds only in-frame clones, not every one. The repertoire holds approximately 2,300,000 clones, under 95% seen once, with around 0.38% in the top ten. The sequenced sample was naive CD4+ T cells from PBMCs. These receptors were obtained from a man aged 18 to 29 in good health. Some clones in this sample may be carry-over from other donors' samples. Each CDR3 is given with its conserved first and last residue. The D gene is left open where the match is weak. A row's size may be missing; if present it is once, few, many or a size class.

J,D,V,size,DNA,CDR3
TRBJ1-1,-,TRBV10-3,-,TGTGCCATCAGTGCTGGGGGGCAGACCGTGAACACTGAAGCTTTCTTT,CAISAGGQTVNTEAFF
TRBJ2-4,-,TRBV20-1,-,TGCAGTGCTAGGCAAGAAAACATTCAGTACTTC,CSARQENIQYF
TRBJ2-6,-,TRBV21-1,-,TGTGCCAGCAGCAAAGTCCCCGACTACAATTTGAACTCTGGGGCCAACGTCCTGACTTTC,CASSKVPDYNLNSGANVLTF
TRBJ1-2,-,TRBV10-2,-,TGCGCCAGCAGTGAGGTCGGGTCGGGGCAGAAGAACTATGGCTACACCTTC,CASSEVGSGQKNYGYTF
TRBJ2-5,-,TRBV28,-,TGTGCCAGCAGTTTAAACGGGCGGGAGACCCAGTACTTC,CASSLNGRETQYF
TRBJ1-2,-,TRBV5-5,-,TGTGCCAGCACCATGTCCTGGGCCTATGGCTACACCTTC,CASTMSWAYGYTF
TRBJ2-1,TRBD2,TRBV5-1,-,TGCGCCAGCAGCTGGATTACTAGCGGGAGGTTGAATGAGCAGTTCTTC,CASSWITSGRLNEQFF
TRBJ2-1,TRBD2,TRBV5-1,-,TGCGCCAGCAGCTTCGCGGGAGCCCCCAATGAGCAGTTCTTC,CASSFAGAPNEQFF
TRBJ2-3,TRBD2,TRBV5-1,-,TGCGCCAGCAGCGCTCAGGCGGGAGGGGGCACAGATACGCAGTATTTT,CASSAQAGGGTDTQYF
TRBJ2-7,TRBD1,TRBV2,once,TGTGCCAGCGGGACAGGGAACGAGCAGTACTTC,CASGTGNEQYF
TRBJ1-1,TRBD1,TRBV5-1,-,TGCGCCAGCAGCTTGATCACAGGGGGAATCACTGAAGCTTTCTTT,CASSLITGGITEAFF
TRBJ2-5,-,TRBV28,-,TGTGCCAGCCACGCCGGGTTATCGTACCAAGAGACCCAGTACTTC,CASHAGLSYQETQYF
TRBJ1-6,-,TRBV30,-,TGTGCCTGGAGGCCTCGACAGGCCTATATTTCACCCCTCCACTTT,CAWRPRQAYISPLHF
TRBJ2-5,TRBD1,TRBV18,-,TGTGCCAGCTCTCAACCGGGACAGATGGGAGAGACCCAGTACTTC,CASSQPGQMGETQYF
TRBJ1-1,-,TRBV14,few,TGTGCCAGCAGCCCCAAAACCTTTCGGGCCGTGTTTGAAGCTTTCTTT,CASSPKTFRAVFEAFF
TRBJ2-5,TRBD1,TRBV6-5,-,TGTGCCAGCAGTTACGACCGGGACAGGGAGACCCAGTACTTC,CASSYDRDRETQYF
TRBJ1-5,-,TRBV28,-,TGTGCCAGCAGTTTGACAGTCAGCAATCAGCCCCAGCATTTT,CASSLTVSNQPQHF
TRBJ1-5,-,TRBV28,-,TGTGCCAGCAGTCCCTGGGGGAGGGAGGGCAATCAGCCCCAGCATTTT,CASSPWGREGNQPQHF
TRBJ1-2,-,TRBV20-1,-,TGCAGTGCGGGGGGAGGGACCGCGAACACCTTC,CSAGGGTANTF
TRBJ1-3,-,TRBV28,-,TGTGCCAGCAGTTTAATGAGACGGACAACGACTGGAAACACCATATATTTT,CASSLMRRTTTGNTIYF
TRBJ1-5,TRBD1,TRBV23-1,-,TGCGCCAGCGATCCGGGACAGGGGAGAAATCAGCCCCAGCATTTT,CASDPGQGRNQPQHF
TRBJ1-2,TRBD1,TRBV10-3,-,TGTGCCATCAGTGAGTCCGGGACAGGGGTTGACTATGGCTACACCTTC,CAISESGTGVDYGYTF
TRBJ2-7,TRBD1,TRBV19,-,TGTGCCAGTAGTATTACTCAGGGGGATTACGAGCAGTACTTC,CASSITQGDYEQYF
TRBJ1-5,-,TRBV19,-,TGTGCCAGTAAGTTCGCCACCCTTTATACAGGGCATCAGCCCCAGCATTTT,CASKFATLYTGHQPQHF
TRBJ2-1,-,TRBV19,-,TGTGCCAATAGTATGTCCGGGTTCTCCTACAATGAGCAGTTCTTC,CANSMSGFSYNEQFF
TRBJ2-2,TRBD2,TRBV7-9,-,TGTGCCAGCAGTCCTAGCGGGAGGGCCCACACCGGGGAGCTGTTTTTT,CASSPSGRAHTGELFF
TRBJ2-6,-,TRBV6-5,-,TGTGTCAGCAGAAACTCTGGGGCCAACGTCCTGACTTTC,CVSRNSGANVLTF
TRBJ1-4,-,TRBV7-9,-,TGTGCCAGCAGCCCTCGGGCAACTAATGAAAAACTGTTTTTT,CASSPRATNEKLFF
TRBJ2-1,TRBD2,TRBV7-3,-,TGTGCCAGCAGCTCTCAACCCGGGCTAGCGGGAAGGAATGAGCAGTTCTTC,CASSSQPGLAGRNEQFF
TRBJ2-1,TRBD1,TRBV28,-,TGTGCCAGCAGTCCCGGGGACAGGGCGTGGAATGAGCAGTTCTTC,CASSPGDRAWNEQFF
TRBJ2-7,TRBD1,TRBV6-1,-,TGTGCCAGCAACCGAGGGGGACAGGGGTACGAGCAGTACTTC,CASNRGGQGYEQYF
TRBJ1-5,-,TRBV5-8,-,TGTGCCAGCAGCCCCCGGGGAAGTCAGCCCCAGCATTTT,CASSPRGSQPQHF
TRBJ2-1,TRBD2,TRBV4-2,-,TGTGCCAGCAGCCAAGCATTAGCGGGTTACAATGAGCAGTTCTTC,CASSQALAGYNEQFF
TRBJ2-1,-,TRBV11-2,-,TGTGCCAGCAGCTTCTTGGATGAGCAGTTCTTC,CASSFLDEQFF
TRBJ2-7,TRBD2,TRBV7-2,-,TGTGCCAGCAGCCCTAGGGCTAGCGGGAGGTACGAGCAGTACTTC,CASSPRASGRYEQYF
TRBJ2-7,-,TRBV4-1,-,TGCGCCAGCAGCCAAGAACTGGGCACTTACTACGAGCAGTACTTC,CASSQELGTYYEQYF
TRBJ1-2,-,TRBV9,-,TGTGCCAGCACTATGGCCTCTAACTATGGCTACACCTTC,CASTMASNYGYTF
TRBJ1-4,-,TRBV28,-,TGTGCCAGCAGTGGAGAAGGGGCAACTAATGAAAAACTGTTTTTT,CASSGEGATNEKLFF
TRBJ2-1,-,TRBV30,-,TGTGCCTGGAGTCCCTTAGGGGTCAATGAGCAGTTCTTC,CAWSPLGVNEQFF
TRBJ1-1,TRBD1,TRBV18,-,TGTGCCAGCTCACCACAGGGGGCTTGGATTACTGAAGCTTTCTTT,CASSPQGAWITEAFF
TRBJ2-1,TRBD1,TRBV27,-,TGTGCCAGCAGTCTGAGGACAGGGCTTGGGAATGAGCAGTTCTTC,CASSLRTGLGNEQFF
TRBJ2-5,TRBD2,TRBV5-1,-,TGCGCCAGCAGCTCCCCTCCGGGACTAGCGAGGGAGACCCAGTACTTC,CASSSPPGLARETQYF
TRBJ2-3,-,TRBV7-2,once,TGTGCCAGCAGCTTAGGTCCAACAGATACGCAGTATTTT,CASSLGPTDTQYF
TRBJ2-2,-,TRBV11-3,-,TGTGCCAGCAGCTCGACGACGGGCAGGGAGGTGTTTTTT,CASSSTTGREVFF
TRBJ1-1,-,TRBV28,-,TGTGCCAGCAGTTTTGAGGTGCGACAGATGAACACTGAAGCTTTCTTT,CASSFEVRQMNTEAFF
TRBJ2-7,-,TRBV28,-,TGTGCCAGCAGTTTACCGACAATACCGTTCGAGCAGTACTTC,CASSLPTIPFEQYF
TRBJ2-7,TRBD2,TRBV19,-,TGTGCCAGTAACCCAGAAGCGGGAATCTACGAGCAGTACTTC,CASNPEAGIYEQYF
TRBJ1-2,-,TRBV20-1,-,TGCAGTGCTCAGGTTCCGAGAGGCTACACCTTC,CSAQVPRGYTF
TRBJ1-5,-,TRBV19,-,TGTGCCAGTGGGTACAGCTACAATCAGCCCCAGCATTTT,CASGYSYNQPQHF
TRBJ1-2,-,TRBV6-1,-,TGTGCCAGCAGTGAACGGGGGAACTATGGCTACACCTTC,CASSERGNYGYTF
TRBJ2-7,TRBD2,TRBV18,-,TGTGCCAGCTCAGACATAGCGGGAGGGGTCGAGCAGTACTTC,CASSDIAGGVEQYF
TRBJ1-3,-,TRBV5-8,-,TGTGCCAGCAGCTACACAGGAGGAAACACCATATATTTT,CASSYTGGNTIYF
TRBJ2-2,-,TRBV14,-,TGTGCCAGCAGCCAAGAAAGTGGCGGGTCGGGAGCCGGGAACACCGGGGAGCTGTTTTTT,CASSQESGGSGAGNTGELFF